This T cell receptor (beta chain) was recorded in a study of blood T cell repertoires in COVID-19. On the study more broadly: Whether acute or convalescent, the COVID-19 samples came from the United States, Italy and Spain. PBMCs, B-cell-depleted T cells, or T cells were the source of the cDNA or gDNA that made up the material.

This clone was found a few times. CDR3 length: 17 amino acids. CDR1 is SEHNR and CDR2 is FQNEAQ in the germline V gene (reference sequence). V lost 3 bases and J lost 0, with 15 bases in between. Study processing details: Reference gene primer amplification gave nucleated cell count estimates. Here immunoSEQ multiplex PCR was the method, and the copy in TCRdb shows in-frame clones only, minus some. For V, J and clone size, that table is used; D and trimming come from the DNA. This sample carries approximately 170,000 clones, around 85% of them seen once, and the ten largest clones take about 1.2%. The chain is built from TRBV7-9 and TRBJ2-1, with D possibly matching TRBD1 (5 bases). The sample was peripheral blood. The clonotype comes from a man in his fifties or sixties who had recovered from COVID-19. The CDR3 DNA reads as TGTGCCAGCAGCTTCCAAGTTCCAGGGTCCTCCTACAATGAGCAGTTCTTC. Its protein product is CASSFQVPGSSYNEQFF.